This T cell receptor (beta chain) came from a study of Ad26.COV2.S vaccination and SARS-CoV-2 variants. Study-wide points: The authors reported substantial breadth in spike-specific CD8+ and CD4+ T cell responses after vaccination.

Germline lookup yields CDR1 SGHNT and CDR2 YYREEE (reference sequence). With 2 bases removed from V and 3 bases from J, the gap between germline ends came to 8 bases. The length of the CDR3 is 13 residues. This clone has only a few counts. No antigen is known for it. Clones were read by immunoSEQ multiplex PCR, and TCRdb kept only the in-frame ones, dropping some. Here the sample spans over 85,000 clones, roughly 75% being singletons. The material sequenced was peripheral blood, taken after recovery from COVID-19. The clonotype was recovered from a human donor who had recovered from COVID-19. V gene TRBV5-4 combines with J gene TRBJ1-1; D unclear. CDR3 sequence reads: CASSLPLHTEAFF. CDR3 nucleotide sequence: TGTGCCAGCAGCTTACCATTACACACTGAAGCTTTCTTT.